This passage covers 10 T cell receptor beta chains from one sample sequenced in a study of technical replicates of blood from several donors. Sequenced by immunoSEQ multiplex PCR; TCRdb stores in-frame clones only, minus some. The table records about 81,000 clones, about 96% of them present only once. Material for sequencing was T cells isolated from PBMCs. These receptors were collected from a human donor in good health.

The gene calls are TRBV5-1 and TRBJ1-1; 10 bases fit TRBD1. V was pared by 0 bases and J by 0 bases, with 5 bases of the junction left unmatched. CDR3 length: 17 amino acids. Germline assignment: CDR1 SGHRS and CDR2 YFSETQ. The CDR3 region has the DNA TGCGCCAGCAGCTTGGACGTGACAGGGGGCCTGAACACTGAAGCTTTCTTT. Encoded protein: CASSLDVTGGLNTEAFF. Drawing the rest from reference TRBV5-1 and TRBJ1-1, the complete variable domain is KAGVTQTPRYLIKTRGQQVTLSCSPISGHRSVSWYQQTPGQGLQFLFEYFSETQRNKGNFPGRFSGRQFSNSRSEMNVSTLELGDSALYLCASSLDVTGGLNTEAFFGQGTRLTVV.

The chain has TRBV2 and TRBJ2-7; D unresolved. The CDR3 runs to 13 residues. Germline loops: CDR1 SNHLY, CDR2 FYNNEI. V lost 7 bases to trimming and J lost 5 bases, with 15 bases between them. DNA for the CDR3: TGTGCCAGCACCCAGGCGACCCGCCACGAGCAGTACTTC. Its translation is CASTQATRHEQYF.

The V and J genes are TRBV18 and TRBJ2-1; TRBD2 matches 13 bases. The germline V gene has CDR1 KGHSH and CDR2 LQKENI. The J segment lost 2 bases and the V segment lost 6 bases, leaving 1 base of the junction unmatched. The CDR3 length is 15 residues. In DNA form, the CDR3 reads TGTGCCAGCTCCGGACTAGCGGGGGCCTACAATGAGCAGTTCTTC. Translated, it gives CASSGLAGAYNEQFF.

This rearrangement joins TRBV6-5 to TRBJ2-1, with 7 bases aligning to TRBD2. Germline V CDR1 and CDR2: MNHEY, SVGAGI. V dropped 8 bases and J dropped 8; count of bases not matched to a gene: 12. There are 14 residues in the CDR3. In nucleotides, the CDR3 is TGTGCCAGCTCTTTCCGCGGGGGAGTATATGAGCAGTTCTTC. Amino acids: CASSFRGGVYEQFF.

The rearrangement links TRBV19 to TRBJ2-1; no clear D gene. V lost 8 bases to trimming and J lost 4 bases, with 6 bases between them. The CDR3 has 11 amino acids. Germline CDR1 LNHDA, CDR2 SQIVND (reference sequence). The CDR3 DNA sequence: TGTGCCAGTCTCGGGTACAATGAGCAGTTCTTC. Its protein product is CASLGYNEQFF.

This chain links TRBV19 with TRBJ2-1, with 10 bases identical to TRBD2. CDR3 length: 15 amino acids. CDR1 and CDR2 from the germline V gene are LNHDA and SQIVND (reference sequence). Trimming took 4 bases from V and 6 from J; bases not matched to a gene: 6. CDR3 coding DNA: TGTGCCAGTAGTAGGCTAGCGGGAGCTTTCAATGAGCAGTTCTTC. Protein sequence: CASSRLAGAFNEQFF.

The gene calls are TRBV7-8 and TRBJ2-1, with 8 positions matching TRBD2. CDR1 and CDR2 (germline): SGHVS, FQNEAQ. The CDR3 is 14 amino acids. Unmatched junction bases numbered 6, after V lost 7 bases and J lost 4 bases. For the CDR3, the DNA is TGTGCCAGCACCGTAGCGGGGACTTACAATGAGCAGTTCTTC. Translating gives CASTVAGTYNEQFF.

The CDR3 DNA follows: TGCGCCAGCAGCTGGGGGACTAGCGGGGCGGGGGAGACCCAGTACTTC. This sequence encodes CASSWGTSGAGETQYF. The V call is TRBV5-1, the J call TRBJ2-5; 13 bases line up with TRBD2. J gave up 5 bases and V 3 bases, and 7 bases lay outside the gene matches. This CDR3 has 16 residues. CDR1 and CDR2 (germline): SGHRS, YFSETQ.

This clone was found once. This chain joins TRBV11-2 and TRBJ2-1, with 8 bases lining up with TRBD2. The CDR3 contains 14 residues. Trimming took 2 bases from V and 6 from J; bases not matched to a gene: 3. Looked up from germline, CDR1 is SGHAT and CDR2 is FQNNGV. CDR3 sequence: CASSLTGGLNEQFF. The CDR3 DNA is TGTGCCAGCAGCTTAACGGGAGGGCTCAATGAGCAGTTCTTC.

CDR3 loop: CATLTSGRYNEQFF. As DNA, the CDR3 is TGTGCCACCCTCACTAGCGGGAGATACAATGAGCAGTTCTTC. This chain links TRBV5-6 with TRBJ2-1, with 11 bases identical to TRBD2. This CDR3 has 14 amino acids. Looked up from germline, CDR1 is SGHDT and CDR2 is YYEEEE. V shed 9 bases, J shed 4 bases, and the junction held 6 bases outside the gene matches.